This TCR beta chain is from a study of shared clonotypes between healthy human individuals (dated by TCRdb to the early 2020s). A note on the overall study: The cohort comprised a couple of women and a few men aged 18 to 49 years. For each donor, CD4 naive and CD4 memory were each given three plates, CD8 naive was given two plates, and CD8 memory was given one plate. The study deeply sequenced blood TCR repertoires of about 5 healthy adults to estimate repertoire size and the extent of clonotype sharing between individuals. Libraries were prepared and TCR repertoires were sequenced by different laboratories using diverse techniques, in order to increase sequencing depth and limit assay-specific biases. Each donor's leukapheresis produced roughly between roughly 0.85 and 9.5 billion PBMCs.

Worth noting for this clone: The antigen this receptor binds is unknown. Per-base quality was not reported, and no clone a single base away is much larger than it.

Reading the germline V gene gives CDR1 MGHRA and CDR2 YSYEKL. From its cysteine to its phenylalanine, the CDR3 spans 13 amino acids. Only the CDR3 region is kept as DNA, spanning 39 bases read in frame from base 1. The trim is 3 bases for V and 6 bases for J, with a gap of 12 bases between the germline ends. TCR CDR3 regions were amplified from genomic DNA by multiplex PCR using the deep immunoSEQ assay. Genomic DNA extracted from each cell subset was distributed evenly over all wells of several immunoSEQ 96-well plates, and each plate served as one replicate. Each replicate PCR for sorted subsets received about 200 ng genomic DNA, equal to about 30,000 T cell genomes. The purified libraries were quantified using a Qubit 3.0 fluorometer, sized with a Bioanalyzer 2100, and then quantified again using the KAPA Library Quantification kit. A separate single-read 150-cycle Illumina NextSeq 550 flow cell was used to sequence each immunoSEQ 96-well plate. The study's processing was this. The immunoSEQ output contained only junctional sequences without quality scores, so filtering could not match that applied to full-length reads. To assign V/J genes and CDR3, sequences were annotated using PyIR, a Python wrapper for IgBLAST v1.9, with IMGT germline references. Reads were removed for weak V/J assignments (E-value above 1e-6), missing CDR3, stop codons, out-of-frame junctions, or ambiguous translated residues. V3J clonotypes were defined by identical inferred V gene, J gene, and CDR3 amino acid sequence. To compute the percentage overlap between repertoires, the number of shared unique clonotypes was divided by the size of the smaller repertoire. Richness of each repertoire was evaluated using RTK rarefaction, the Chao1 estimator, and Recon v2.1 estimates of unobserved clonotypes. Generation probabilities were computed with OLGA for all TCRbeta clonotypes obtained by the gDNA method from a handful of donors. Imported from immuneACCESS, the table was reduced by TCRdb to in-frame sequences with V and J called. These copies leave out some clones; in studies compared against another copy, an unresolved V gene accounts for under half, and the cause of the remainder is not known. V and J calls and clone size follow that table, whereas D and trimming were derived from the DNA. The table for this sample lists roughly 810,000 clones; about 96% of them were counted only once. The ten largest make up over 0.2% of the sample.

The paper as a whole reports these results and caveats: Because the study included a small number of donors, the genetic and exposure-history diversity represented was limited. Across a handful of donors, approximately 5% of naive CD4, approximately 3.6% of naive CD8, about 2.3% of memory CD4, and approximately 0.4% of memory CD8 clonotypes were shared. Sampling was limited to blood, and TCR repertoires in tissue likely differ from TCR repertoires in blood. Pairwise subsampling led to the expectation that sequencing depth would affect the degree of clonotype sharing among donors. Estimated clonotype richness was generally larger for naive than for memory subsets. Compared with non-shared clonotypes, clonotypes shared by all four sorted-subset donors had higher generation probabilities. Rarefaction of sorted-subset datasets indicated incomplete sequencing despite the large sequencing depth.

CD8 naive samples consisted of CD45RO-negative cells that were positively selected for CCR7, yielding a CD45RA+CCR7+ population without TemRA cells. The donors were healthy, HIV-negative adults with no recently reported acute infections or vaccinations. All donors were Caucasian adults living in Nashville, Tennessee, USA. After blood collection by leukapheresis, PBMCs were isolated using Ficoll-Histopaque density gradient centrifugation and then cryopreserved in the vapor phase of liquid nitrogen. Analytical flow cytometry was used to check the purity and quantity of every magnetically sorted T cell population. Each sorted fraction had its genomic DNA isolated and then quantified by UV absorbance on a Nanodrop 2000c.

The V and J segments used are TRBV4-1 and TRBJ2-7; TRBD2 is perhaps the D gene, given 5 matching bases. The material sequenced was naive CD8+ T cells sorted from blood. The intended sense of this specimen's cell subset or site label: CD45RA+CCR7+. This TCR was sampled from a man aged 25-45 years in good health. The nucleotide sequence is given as TGCGCCAGCAGCCAGACTATGATCTCCGAGCAGTACTTC. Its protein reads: CASSQTMISEQYF.